The entry below gives a single T cell receptor (beta chain) sequence along with its context. This clonotype was seen more than once but under ten times. Its recognized antigen is unknown. Base qualities are not at hand, and no much larger clone is one base apart. This entry belongs to a study of T-cell memory formation after mild COVID-19 (dated by TCRdb to the early 2020s). As for the study more broadly: TCR sequence clusters from the two donors were largely donor specific. In two donors, T-cell clones that expanded and contracted after mild COVID-19 were followed by sequencing TCRalpha and TCRbeta repertoires longitudinally. The cohort was made up of two young adult volunteers, one female and one male, who were previously healthy.

Ficoll-Paque density gradient centrifugation was the method used to isolate PBMCs. Sequenced on an Illumina NovaSeq 6000. TCRalpha and TCRbeta cDNA libraries were constructed by 5'RACE with constant-segment primers, with sample barcodes and unique molecular identifiers being introduced. RNA was extracted from every sample with Trizol reagent. Libraries were amplified in two PCR steps, with a second sample barcode and Illumina TruSeq adapters added in the second step. Sequencing of libraries was performed on an Illumina NovaSeq with 2 x 150 bp paired-end reads. The original methods were these. Demultiplexing of reads and collapsing into UMI-guided consensus sequences were performed with migec v1.2.7. Using mixcr v2.1.11, UMI consensuses were aligned to TRA and TRB V and J templates and then assembled into clonotypes. A clonotype was counted as expanded or contracted only when both edgeR and NoisET called the clonotype significant, with the noise models trained on biological replicates. For edgeR calls, the thresholds were a false discovery rate-adjusted p below 0.01 and a log2 fold-change of 1. As an exploratory analysis of dynamics, PCA with hierarchical clustering was applied to max-normalized trajectories of the 1000 most abundant clonotypes. Each responding clone was given a CD4 or CD8 phenotype based on the CD4+ and CD8+ repertoires, which had been sequenced separately. The raw public data were reprocessed by TCRdb itself: fastp quality trimming at Q25, MiXCR clonotype calling, in-frame beta chains only. Entries are consolidated by CDR3 protein sequence, retaining the most common genes and DNA. The V and J calls reflect TCRdb's pipeline rather than the authors' work. This sample holds 450,000 to 650,000 distinct CDR3 sequences; over 15% were observed only once. The leading ten clones occupy 12% of the sample.

The full study reports these points: Clones that contracted from day 15 to 85 showed balanced CD4/CD8 phenotypes, whereas a second wave of clones that expanded from day 15 to 37 leaned towards CD4+. SARS-CoV-2 specificity was not confirmed for the second-wave clones peaking on day 37. The study included only a couple of mild cases, and larger cohorts that include severe cases with pre-infection samples were judged to be necessary. Contracting CD4+ clones appeared mostly in the CM and EM memory subsets, whereas CD8+ clones were enriched in EMRA. The detection of some responding clones in pre-infection memory suggests that pre-existing cross-reactive memory T cells joined the SARS-CoV-2 response.

Deletion took 2 bases off V and 5 bases off J, with a span of 18 bases between the germline ends. From the germline V gene, CDR1 is MNHEY and CDR2 is SVGAGI. The CDR3 goes from the cysteine to the phenylalanine over 16 residues. The only DNA kept is the CDR3, 48 bases in frame from the first base. The rearranged segments are TRBV6-5 and TRBJ1-2; 6 matching bases give a weak D call of TRBD1. The receptor's source is an adult woman who had mild COVID-19 (a few samples of this study predate the infection). The sample titles of this study are shuffled in the database, so cell type and time point are left out; the donor was told from shared clones. Sample: PBMCs or a T cell subset sorted from them (not recorded which). In nucleotide form, the sequence is TGTGCCAGCAGTTACGGGGGCCTAGGCTCTATGTATGGCTACACCTTC. It translates as CASSYGGLGSMYGYTF.